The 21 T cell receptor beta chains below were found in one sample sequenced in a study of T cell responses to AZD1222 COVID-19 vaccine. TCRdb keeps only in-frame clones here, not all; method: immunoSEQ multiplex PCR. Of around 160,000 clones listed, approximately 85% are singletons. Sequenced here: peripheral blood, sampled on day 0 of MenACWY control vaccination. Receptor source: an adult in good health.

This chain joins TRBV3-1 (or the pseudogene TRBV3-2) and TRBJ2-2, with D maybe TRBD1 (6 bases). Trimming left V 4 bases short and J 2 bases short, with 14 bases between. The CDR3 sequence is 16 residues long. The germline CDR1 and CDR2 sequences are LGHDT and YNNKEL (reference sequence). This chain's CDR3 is CASSPQTGSNTGELFF. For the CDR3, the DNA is TGTGCCAGCAGCCCACAGACAGGATCTAACACCGGGGAGCTGTTTTTT.

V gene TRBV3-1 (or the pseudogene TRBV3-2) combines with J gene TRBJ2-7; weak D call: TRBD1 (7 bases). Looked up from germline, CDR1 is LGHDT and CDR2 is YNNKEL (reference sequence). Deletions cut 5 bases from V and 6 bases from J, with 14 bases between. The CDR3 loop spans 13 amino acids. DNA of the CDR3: TGTGCCAGCAGCAGGGGGGACAGCTTCGAGCAGTACTTC. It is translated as CASSRGDSFEQYF.

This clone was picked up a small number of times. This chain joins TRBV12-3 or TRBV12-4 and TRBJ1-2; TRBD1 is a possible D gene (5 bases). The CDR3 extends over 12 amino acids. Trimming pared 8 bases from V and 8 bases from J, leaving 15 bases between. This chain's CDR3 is CASSLGGRGYTF. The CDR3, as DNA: TGTGCCAGCTCCCTGGGGGGAAGGGGCTACACCTTC.

The CDR3 protein is CAWSFQQGPYGYTF. CDR3 in DNA: TGTGCCTGGAGTTTTCAACAGGGGCCCTATGGCTACACCTTC. This sequence joins TRBV30 and TRBJ1-2; TRBD1 matches 7 bases. Germline CDR1 is GTSNPN and CDR2 is SVGIG (reference sequence). This CDR3 spans 14 amino acids. V lost 2 bases and J lost 4; bases outside the gene matches: 7.

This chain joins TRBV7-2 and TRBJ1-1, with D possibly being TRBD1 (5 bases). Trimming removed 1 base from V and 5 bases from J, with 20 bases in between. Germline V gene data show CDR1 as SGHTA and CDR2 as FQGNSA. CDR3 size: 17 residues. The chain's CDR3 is CASSLGLGGGRVTEAFF. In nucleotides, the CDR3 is TGTGCCAGCAGCTTAGGTCTCGGTGGCGGCAGGGTGACTGAAGCTTTCTTT. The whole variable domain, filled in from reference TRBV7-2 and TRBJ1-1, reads GAGVSQSPSNKVTEKGKDVELRCDPISGHTALYWYRQSLGQGLEFLIYFQGNSAPDKSGLPSDRFSAERTGGSVSTLTIQRTQQEDSAVYLCASSLGLGGGRVTEAFFGQGTRLTVV.

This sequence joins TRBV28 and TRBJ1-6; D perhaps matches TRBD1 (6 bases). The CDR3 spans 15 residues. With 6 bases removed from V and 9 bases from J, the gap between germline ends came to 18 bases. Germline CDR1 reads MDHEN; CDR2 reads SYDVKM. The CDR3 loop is CASRDSRGSFSPLHF. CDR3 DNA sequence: TGTGCCAGCAGGGACTCCAGGGGAAGTTTTTCACCCCTCCACTTT.

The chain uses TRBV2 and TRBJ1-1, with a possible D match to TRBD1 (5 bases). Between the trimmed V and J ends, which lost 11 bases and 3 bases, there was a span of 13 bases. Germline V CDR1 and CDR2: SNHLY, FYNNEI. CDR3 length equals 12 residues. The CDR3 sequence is CASQQGYTEAFF. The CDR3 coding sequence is TGTGCCTCCCAGCAGGGTTACACTGAAGCTTTCTTT.

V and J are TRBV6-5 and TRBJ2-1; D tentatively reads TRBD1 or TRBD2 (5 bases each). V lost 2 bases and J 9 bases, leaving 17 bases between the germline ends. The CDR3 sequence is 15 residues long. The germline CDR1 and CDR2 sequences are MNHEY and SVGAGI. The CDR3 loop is CASSYGARAPGEQFF. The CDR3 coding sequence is TGTGCCAGCAGTTACGGGGCGAGGGCGCCCGGTGAGCAGTTCTTC.

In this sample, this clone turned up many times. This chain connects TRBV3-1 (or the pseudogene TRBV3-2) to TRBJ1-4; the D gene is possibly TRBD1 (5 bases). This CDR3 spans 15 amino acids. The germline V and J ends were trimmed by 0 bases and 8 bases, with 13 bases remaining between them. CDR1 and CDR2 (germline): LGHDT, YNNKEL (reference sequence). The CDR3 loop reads CASSQDRGAGEKLFF. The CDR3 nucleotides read TGTGCCAGCAGCCAAGATCGAGGGGCGGGGGAAAAACTGTTTTTT.

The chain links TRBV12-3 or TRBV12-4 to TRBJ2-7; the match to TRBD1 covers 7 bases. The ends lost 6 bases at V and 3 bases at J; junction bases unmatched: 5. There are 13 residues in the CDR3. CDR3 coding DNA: TGTGCCAGCAGCCAAACAGGGGACTACGAGCAGTACTTC. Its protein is CASSQTGDYEQYF.

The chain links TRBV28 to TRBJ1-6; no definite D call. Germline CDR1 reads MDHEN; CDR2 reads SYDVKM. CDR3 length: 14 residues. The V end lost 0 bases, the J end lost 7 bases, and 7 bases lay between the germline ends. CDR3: CASSLWGRNSPLHF. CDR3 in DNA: TGTGCCAGCAGTTTATGGGGGAGGAATTCACCCCTCCACTTT.

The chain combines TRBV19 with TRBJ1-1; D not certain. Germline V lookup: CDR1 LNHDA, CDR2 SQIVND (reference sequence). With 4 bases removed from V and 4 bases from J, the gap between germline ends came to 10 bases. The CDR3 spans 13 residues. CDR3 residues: CASSTFRGTEAFF. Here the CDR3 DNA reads TGTGCCAGTAGTACGTTCCGGGGCACTGAAGCTTTCTTT.

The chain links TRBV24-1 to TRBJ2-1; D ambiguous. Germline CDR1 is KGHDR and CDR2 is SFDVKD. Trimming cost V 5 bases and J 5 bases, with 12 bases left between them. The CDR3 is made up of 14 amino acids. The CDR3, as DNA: TGTGCCACCAGTGGACCGGGCCGGGACAATGAGCAGTTCTTC. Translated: CATSGPGRDNEQFF.

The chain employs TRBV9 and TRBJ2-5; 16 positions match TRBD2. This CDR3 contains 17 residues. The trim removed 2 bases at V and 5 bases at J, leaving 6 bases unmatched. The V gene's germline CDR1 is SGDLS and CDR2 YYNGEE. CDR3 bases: TGTGCCAGCAGCGTCGGGACTAGCGGGGGGGCCAGGGAGACCCAGTACTTC. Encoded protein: CASSVGTSGGARETQYF.

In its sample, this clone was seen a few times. The CDR3 here is CATGRPAKNEQYV. CDR3 bases: TGTGCCACTGGCAGGCCGGCCAAAAACGAGCAGTACGTC. The V call is TRBV10-3, the J call TRBJ2-7; unclear D gene. Per germline, CDR1 ENHRY and CDR2 SYGVKD. V lost 10 bases and J 5 bases, leaving 18 bases between the germline ends. The CDR3 extends over 13 amino acids.

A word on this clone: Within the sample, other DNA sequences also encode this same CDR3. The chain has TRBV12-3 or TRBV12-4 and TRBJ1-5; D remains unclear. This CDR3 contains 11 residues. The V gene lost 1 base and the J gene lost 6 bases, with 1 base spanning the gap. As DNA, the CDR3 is TGTGCCAGCAGTTTAGGTCAGCCCCAGCATTTT. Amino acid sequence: CASSLGQPQHF.

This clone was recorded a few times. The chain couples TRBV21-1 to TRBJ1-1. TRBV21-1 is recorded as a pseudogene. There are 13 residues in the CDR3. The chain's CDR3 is CASSGWKNTEAFF. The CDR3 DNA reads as TGTGCCAGCAGCGGATGGAAAAACACTGAAGCTTTCTTT.

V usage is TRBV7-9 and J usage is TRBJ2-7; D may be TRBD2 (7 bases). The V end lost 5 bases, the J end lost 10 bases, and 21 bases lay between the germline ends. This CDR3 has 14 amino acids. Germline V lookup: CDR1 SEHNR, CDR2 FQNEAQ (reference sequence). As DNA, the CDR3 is TGTGCCAGCAGCCCACGGGGGGCCGTTGGTGAACAGTACTTC. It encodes CASSPRGAVGEQYF.

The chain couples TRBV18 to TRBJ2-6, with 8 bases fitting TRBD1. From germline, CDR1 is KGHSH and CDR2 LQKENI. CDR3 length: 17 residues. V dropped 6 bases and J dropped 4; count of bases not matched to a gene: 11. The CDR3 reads CASSPRQGTSGANVLTF. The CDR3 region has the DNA TGTGCCAGCTCTCCTAGACAGGGGACCTCCGGGGCCAACGTCCTGACTTTC.

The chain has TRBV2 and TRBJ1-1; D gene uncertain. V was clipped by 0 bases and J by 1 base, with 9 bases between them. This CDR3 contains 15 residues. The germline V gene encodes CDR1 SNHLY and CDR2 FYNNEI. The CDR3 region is CASSEASSANTEAFF. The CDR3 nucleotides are TGTGCCAGCAGTGAAGCAAGCTCAGCGAACACTGAAGCTTTCTTT.

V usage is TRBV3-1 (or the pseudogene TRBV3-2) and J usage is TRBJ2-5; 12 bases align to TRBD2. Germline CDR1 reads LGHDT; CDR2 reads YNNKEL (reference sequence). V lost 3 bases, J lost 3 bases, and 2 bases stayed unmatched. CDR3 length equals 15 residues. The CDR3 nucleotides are TGTGCCAGCAGCCACCTAGCGGGGGGGAAAGAGACCCAGTACTTC. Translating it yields CASSHLAGGKETQYF.